The 5 T cell receptor beta chains in this list originate from one sample, sequenced in a study of blood T cell repertoires in COVID-19. Method: immunoSEQ multiplex PCR; TCRdb's copy keeps in-frame clones and lacks some. The sample includes approximately 75,000 clones, around 88% of them seen just once. Sequencing was done on a sample of peripheral blood. Source of these receptors: a man older than 75 with COVID-19, enrolled during active disease.

The chain carries TRBV5-4 and TRBJ1-2; 7 nucleotides line up with TRBD1. The J segment lost 4 bases and the V segment lost 1 base, leaving 4 bases of the junction unmatched. The germline CDR1 and CDR2 sequences are SGHNT and YYREEE (reference sequence). The CDR3 spans 14 residues. The chain's CDR3 is CASSLSTGAYGYTF. The CDR3, as DNA: TGTGCCAGCAGCTTGAGTACAGGGGCCTATGGCTACACCTTC.

This sequence joins TRBV5-1 and TRBJ2-6; 10 bases are a match to TRBD1. The CDR3 spans 17 residues. The J segment lost 3 bases and the V segment lost 4 bases, leaving 7 bases of the junction unmatched. Germline V gives CDR1 SGHRS, CDR2 YFSETQ. CDR3: CASSHDRGRLGANVLTF. The CDR3 DNA reads as TGCGCCAGCAGCCATGACAGGGGGCGGCTTGGGGCCAACGTCCTGACTTTC.

The chain combines TRBV19 with TRBJ1-5; TRBD1 matches at 7 bases. This CDR3 contains 17 residues. Germline lookup yields CDR1 LNHDA and CDR2 SQIVND (reference sequence). The V segment lost 3 bases and the J segment 1 base; nucleotides outside the gene matches: 9. The CDR3 bases are TGTGCCAGTAGTATCGCTGGGTTCAGGGGGAGCAATCAGCCCCAGCATTTT. It translates to CASSIAGFRGSNQPQHF.

This clone was counted once. The V and J genes are TRBV18 and TRBJ1-1, with no clear D. Trimming removed 1 base at V and 3 bases at J, with 12 bases between. Germline values: CDR1 KGHSH, CDR2 LQKENI. The CDR3 has 15 residues. Here the CDR3 DNA reads TGTGCCAGCTCACCACTGCCGGTCTACGACACTGAAGCTTTCTTT. Translation: CASSPLPVYDTEAFF.

This rearrangement joins TRBV19 to TRBJ2-2, with TRBD1 matching 8 bases. The germline V gene encodes CDR1 LNHDA and CDR2 SQIVND (reference sequence). After removal of 6 bases from V and 5 bases from J, the junction contained 5 bases not matched to a gene. The CDR3 contains 14 residues. CDR3 in amino acids: CASRDRVRTGELFF. CDR3 bases: TGTGCCAGTAGGGACAGGGTTAGGACCGGGGAGCTGTTTTTT. Full variable domain (missing parts from reference TRBV19 and TRBJ2-2): DGGITQSPKYLFRKEGQNVTLSCEQNLNHDAMYWYRQDPGQGLRLIYYSQIVNDFQKGDIAEGYSVSREKKESFPLTVTSAQKNPTAFYLCASRDRVRTGELFFGEGSRLTVL.